This T cell receptor (beta chain) was recorded in a study of T-cell reconstitution after alpha-beta-depleted transplantation in children. Findings and caveats of the study: The study reportedly traced alpha-beta T cells about two months after transplant to several hundred expanded graft clones. Some patients' high day-60 TCRbeta diversity was attributed to recipient cells surviving conditioning. Once a year had passed after transplant, T-cell counts and diversity came mostly from newly produced T cells.

This clonotype was detected only a few times. The antigen remains undetermined. V lost 6 bases, J lost 2 bases, and 11 bases lay in between. The CDR3 loop spans 13 amino acids. Unique molecular identifiers were built into the TCRbeta library. TCRdb called the PCR reads again in MiXCR, with one record for every CDR3 protein. Here the sample spans about 240,000 distinct CDR3 sequences, about 23% being singletons. The TCR comes from a girl aged 2-10 years with Fanconi anemia, due to receive a stem cell transplant. The input for sequencing was PBMCs, taken before TCRalphabeta/CD19-depleted stem cell transplant. The rearrangement joins TRBV12-3 or TRBV12-4 to TRBJ2-7; D gene uncertain. CDR3 coding DNA: TGTGCCAGCAGCAGTGTGGTGCCCTACGAGCAGTACTTC. Amino acid sequence: CASSSVVPYEQYF.